This section outlines one T cell receptor (beta chain) sequence together with its context. The sample comes from a study of blood T cell repertoires in COVID-19. There are 11 residues in the CDR3. V lost 3 bases and J 11 bases, leaving 10 bases between the germline ends. The V gene's germline CDR1 is SGHVS and CDR2 FNYEAQ. Here immunoSEQ multiplex PCR was the method, and the copy in TCRdb shows in-frame clones only, minus some. The profile shows about 180,000 clones, 70% to 90% of them singletons. What was sequenced was peripheral blood. The origin of this receptor is a man younger than 30 who had recovered from COVID-19. This rearrangement joins TRBV7-6 to TRBJ1-1; D gene ambiguous. The CDR3 DNA is TGTGCCAGCAGCTTGGGCATCGTGGCTTTCTTT. Translated, it gives CASSLGIVAFF. The entire variable domain, with the rest obtained from reference TRBV7-6 and TRBJ1-1, is as follows: GAGVSQSPRYKVTKRGQDVALRCDPISGHVSLYWYRQALGQGPEFLTYFNYEAQQDKSGLPNDRFSAERPEGSISTLTIQRTEQRDSAMYRCASSLGIVAFFGQGTRLTVV.